This T cell receptor (beta chain) was sequenced in a study of neurological immune-mediated disorders. The time point here: longitudinal time-point 3. In TCRdb, the 5' RACE reads were re-called with MiXCR into one record per CDR3 protein. The sample records under 130,000 distinct CDR3 sequences, more than 10% being singletons. Trimming shortened V by 5 bases and J by 6 bases, and 16 bases separated the two germline ends. The V gene's germline CDR1 is SGHRS and CDR2 YFSETQ. The CDR3 totals 14 residues. This clonotype came up many times. The target antigen is unknown. Findings and limits, study-wide: Levels of TCR clonal expansion peaked in HTLV-1-associated myelopathy and reached their lowest in multiple sclerosis, under those of healthy controls. Because no CDR3 amino acid sequences were shared across subjects by expanded clones, private repertoires were suggested in all groups.

This chain joins TRBV5-1 and TRBJ2-3; D assignment may be TRBD1 or TRBD2 (5 bases each). This TCR was sampled from a female donor with HTLV-1-associated myelopathy (HAM/TSP). The sequenced sample consisted of PBMCs. The CDR3 is CASRDRDPGDTQYF. DNA of the CDR3: TGCGCCAGCAGGGACCGGGACCCCGGCGATACGCAGTATTTT.